One sample yielded the 25 T cell receptor beta chains listed below, sequenced in a study of blood T cell repertoires in COVID-19. Some clones are missing from TCRdb's copy, which holds only in-frame ones; the method was immunoSEQ multiplex PCR. The sample shows 85,000 to 130,000 clones, 76% of them seen only once. What was sequenced was peripheral blood. These TCRs come from a man of 80 years or more with COVID-19, enrolled during active disease.

This clone was seen only a few times. The chain is built from TRBV11-2 and TRBJ2-7; maybe TRBD2 (6 bases). The CDR3 sequence is 15 residues long. Germline CDR1 is SGHAT and CDR2 is FQNNGV. V was cut by 7 bases and J by 4 bases, with 20 bases left in between. The CDR3 region is CASTSRGLKEYEQYF. The CDR3 bases are TGTGCCAGCACCTCACGGGGACTCAAGGAGTACGAGCAGTACTTC.

The J gene is TRBJ1-2, the V gene TRBV28; D is unresolved. Trimming removed 3 bases from V and 0 bases from J, with 8 bases in between. Germline CDR1 is MDHEN and CDR2 is SYDVKM. The CDR3 sequence is 14 residues long. DNA of the CDR3: TGTGCCAGCAGTTTGATCGGGGCTAACTATGGCTACACCTTC. Its protein product is CASSLIGANYGYTF.

This sequence joins TRBV28 and TRBJ1-6, with a possible D match to TRBD1 (5 bases). Between the trimmed V and J ends, which lost 0 bases and 10 bases, there was a span of 10 bases. Germline-derived CDR1 and CDR2 are MDHEN and SYDVKM. The CDR3 consists of 14 residues. The CDR3 DNA reads TGTGCCAGCAGTTTATGGGGGGGAGGATCACCCCTCCACTTT. This codes for CASSLWGGGSPLHF.

In DNA form, the CDR3 reads TGTGCCAGTAGTAGCAGGGACAGGGTATATGGCTACACCTTC. As protein: CASSSRDRVYGYTF. The genes are TRBV19 and TRBJ1-2, with 9 bases that match TRBD1. After removal of 4 bases from V and 5 bases from J, the junction contained 5 bases not matched to a gene. The CDR3 loop spans 14 amino acids. CDR1 LNHDA and CDR2 SQIVND come from the germline V gene (reference sequence). Combining the CDR3 with reference TRBV19 and TRBJ1-2 gives the whole variable domain DGGITQSPKYLFRKEGQNVTLSCEQNLNHDAMYWYRQDPGQGLRLIYYSQIVNDFQKGDIAEGYSVSREKKESFPLTVTSAQKNPTAFYLCASSSRDRVYGYTFGSGTRLTVV.

This clone was counted only a few times. The chain carries TRBV6-2 or TRBV6-3 and TRBJ2-1; D not certain. Trimming took off 4 bases at V and 4 bases at J, with 14 bases between the two ends. The CDR3 loop spans 15 amino acids. In germline, CDR1 is MNHEY, CDR2 SVGEGT. The DNA for the CDR3 is TGTGCCAGCAGTTGGTCTACGAGCCCTTACAATGAGCAGTTCTTC. Translated: CASSWSTSPYNEQFF.

The chain combines TRBV19 with TRBJ1-1; 8 bases map to TRBD1. The CDR3 runs 14 residues. Trimming cost V 6 bases and J 4 bases; bases outside gene matches: 7. Germline-derived CDR1 and CDR2 are LNHDA and SQIVND (reference sequence). In DNA form, the CDR3 reads TGTGCCAGTAGAGACAGGGGAGGAATCACTGAAGCTTTCTTT. Translated: CASRDRGGITEAFF.

This chain uses TRBV28 with TRBJ1-1; 7 bases fit TRBD1. Germline trimming cut 6 bases from V and 0 bases from J; bases unmatched to any gene: 7. Germline CDR1 MDHEN, CDR2 SYDVKM. The length of the CDR3 is 15 residues. The CDR3 DNA reads as TGTGCCAGCAGAACAAGACAGGGATTGAACACTGAAGCTTTCTTT. It encodes CASRTRQGLNTEAFF.

The J gene is TRBJ1-2, the V gene TRBV14; 9 nucleotides align to TRBD1. Trimming at V came to 4 bases and at J to 7 bases, leaving 4 bases not matched to a gene. This CDR3 is built from 13 residues. Germline-derived CDR1 and CDR2 are SGHDN and FVKESK. Here the CDR3 reads CASSLTGGFGYTF. CDR3 nucleotides: TGTGCCAGCAGCCTAACAGGGGGCTTTGGCTACACCTTC.

The rearrangement joins TRBV28 to TRBJ2-7; TRBD2 is a possible D gene (5 bases). Trimming removed 5 bases at V and 4 bases at J, with 9 bases between. The CDR3 totals 12 residues. Per the germline V gene, CDR1 is MDHEN and CDR2 is SYDVKM. CDR3 sequence reads: CASSRGMYEQYF. The CDR3 DNA reads TGTGCCAGCAGTCGAGGGATGTACGAGCAGTACTTC.

In this sample, this clone turned up once. This chain connects TRBV6-5 to TRBJ2-7; D is possibly TRBD1 (5 bases). Germline loops: CDR1 MNHEY, CDR2 SVGAGI. This CDR3 has 14 amino acids. Trimming removed 1 base from V and 3 bases from J, with 10 bases in between. CDR3 loop: CASSYLGQGYEQYF. In DNA, the CDR3 is TGTGCCAGCAGTTACTTGGGGCAGGGCTACGAGCAGTACTTC.

V is TRBV12-3 or TRBV12-4 and J is TRBJ1-5, with D tentatively TRBD1 (5 bases). The CDR3 has 12 amino acids. V was trimmed by 8 bases and J by 7 bases, leaving 12 bases between them. CDR3 region: CASAGRRQPQHF. The DNA of the CDR3 is TGTGCCAGCGCAGGGCGTAGGCAGCCCCAGCATTTT.

The chain recombines TRBV2 with TRBJ2-5, with D possibly being TRBD2 (5 bases). Germline V CDR1 and CDR2: SNHLY, FYNNEI. The V gene lost 4 bases and the J gene lost 6 bases, with 12 bases spanning the gap. CDR3 length: 13 residues. The CDR3 loop reads CASSAGSRQTQYF. The DNA of the CDR3 is TGTGCCAGCAGTGCGGGGAGTCGACAGACCCAGTACTTC.

This chain links TRBV21-1 with TRBJ1-2; TRBD1 reflects the table's D call only, with no check against the DNA. TRBV21-1 counts as a pseudogene. The CDR3 totals 16 residues. The CDR3 nucleotides are TGTGCCAGCAGCCCGCGACAGGATCCTTTAAACTATGGCTACACCTTC. It codes for CASSPRQDPLNYGYTF.

The V gene is TRBV5-6, the J gene TRBJ2-1; weak D call: TRBD1 (6 bases). The CDR3 covers 16 residues. Trimming left V 4 bases short and J 7 bases short, with 21 bases between. Germline-derived CDR1 and CDR2 are SGHDT and YYEEEE. CDR3 in DNA: TGTGCCAGCAGCACACCAGGGGTTGGGGTGGGGAATGAGCAGTTCTTC. Translated, it gives CASSTPGVGVGNEQFF. Full variable domain (missing parts from reference TRBV5-6 and TRBJ2-1): DAGVTQSPTHLIKTRGQQVTLRCSPKSGHDTVSWYQQALGQGPQFIFQYYEEEERQRGNFPDRFSGHQFPNYSSELNVNALLLGDSALYLCASSTPGVGVGNEQFFGPGTRLTVL.

Only a few counts were recorded for this clone. The chain links TRBV21-1 to TRBJ2-7; the D call of TRBD2 is as the table states it, not checked on the DNA. TRBV21-1 is a documented pseudogene. This CDR3 is built from 16 residues. This chain's CDR3 is CASSSRRGGSPYEQYF. CDR3 in DNA: TGTGCCAGCAGCTCACGGAGGGGCGGTTCGCCCTACGAGCAGTACTTC.

V is TRBV28 and J is TRBJ1-5; TRBD1 agrees at 8 bases. The CDR3 is 14 residues long. Germline-derived CDR1 and CDR2 are MDHEN and SYDVKM. The V and J ends lost 10 bases and 0 bases, in that order; junction bases with no gene match: 5. The CDR3 nucleotides are TGTGCCACTAAGGACAGGGATAGCAATCAGCCCCAGCATTTT. Amino acids: CATKDRDSNQPQHF.

CDR3 nucleotide sequence: TGTGCCAGTAGTATAGAATGGGCTACAGGGTCCAGTCAGCCCCAGCATTTT. Translation: CASSIEWATGSSQPQHF. The chain combines TRBV19 with TRBJ1-5; the D gene is possibly TRBD1 (6 bases). Germline-derived CDR1 and CDR2 are LNHDA and SQIVND (reference sequence). V was clipped by 0 bases and J by 6 bases, with 18 bases between them. The CDR3 is 17 residues long.

The V gene is TRBV5-4, the J gene TRBJ2-7; the match to TRBD1 covers 7 bases. Germline CDR1 and CDR2: SGHNT and YYREEE (reference sequence). This CDR3 is 15 amino acids long. Unmatched junction bases numbered 8, after V lost 4 bases and J lost 1 base. The DNA of the CDR3 is TGTGCCAGCAGCAGACAGGGCTTTGTATCCTACGAGCAGTACTTC. It encodes CASSRQGFVSYEQYF.

This clone was seen only a few times. The CDR3 protein is CASSLYPRLAGTETQYF. For the CDR3, the DNA is TGTGCCAGCAGTTTATACCCCCGACTAGCGGGAACAGAGACCCAGTACTTC. The chain links TRBV27 to TRBJ2-5; 11 bases align to TRBD2. Unmatched junction bases numbered 8, after V lost 1 base and J lost 4 bases. CDR1 is MNHEY and CDR2 is SMNVEV in the germline V gene (reference sequence). The CDR3 totals 17 residues.

The chain couples TRBV4-3 to TRBJ1-1; D unresolved. Looked up from germline, CDR1 is LGHNA and CDR2 is YSLEER. Between the trimmed V and J ends, which lost 4 bases and 4 bases, there was a span of 13 bases. The CDR3 loop spans 14 amino acids. The CDR3 DNA is TGCGCCAGCAGCCCTAGCCGGGTGTCCACTGAAGCTTTCTTT. The encoded protein is CASSPSRVSTEAFF.

V and J are TRBV3-1 (or the pseudogene TRBV3-2) and TRBJ2-3; no clear D gene. The CDR3 is 14 amino acids. V lost 1 base and J 0 bases, leaving 5 bases between the germline ends. Germline V CDR1 and CDR2: LGHDT, YNNKEL (reference sequence). The CDR3 here is CASSQVASTDTQYF. CDR3 bases: TGTGCCAGCAGCCAAGTTGCGAGCACAGATACGCAGTATTTT.

This clone was recorded only once. The CDR3 spells CASSRGQGLYEQYF. DNA for the CDR3: TGTGCCAGCAGTCGCGGACAGGGGTTATACGAGCAGTACTTC. The rearrangement links TRBV2 to TRBJ2-7, with TRBD1 identical over 9 bases. Losses at the gene ends were 5 bases for V and 4 bases for J; bases not matched to a gene: 6. Looked up from germline, CDR1 is SNHLY and CDR2 is FYNNEI. The CDR3 length is 14 residues.

This sequence joins TRBV30 and TRBJ2-1, with TRBD2 matching 9 bases. The trim removed 5 bases at V and 3 bases at J, leaving 2 bases unmatched. Germline values: CDR1 GTSNPN, CDR2 SVGIG (reference sequence). The CDR3 runs to 13 residues. The CDR3 here is CAWAGGIYNEQFF. Written as DNA, the CDR3 is TGTGCCTGGGCGGGAGGGATCTACAATGAGCAGTTCTTC.

The chain recombines TRBV2 with TRBJ2-1; TRBD2 aligns across 13 bases. The CDR3 contains 14 residues. Germline CDR1 is SNHLY and CDR2 is FYNNEI. The trim removed 8 bases at V and 6 bases at J, leaving 4 bases unmatched. In DNA form, the CDR3 reads TGTGCCAGCCAGGGACTAGCGGGAATCAATGAGCAGTTCTTC. It is translated as CASQGLAGINEQFF. The variable domain in full, with the rest retrieved from reference TRBV2 and TRBJ2-1, is EPEVTQTPSHQVTQMGQEVILRCVPISNHLYFYWYRQILGQKVEFLVSFYNNEISEKSEIFDDQFSVERPDGSNFTLKIRSTKLEDSAMYFCASQGLAGINEQFFGPGTRLTVL.

This clone was recorded only once. Compared with germline, one end of the junction differs, possibly owing to a read error. The chain combines TRBV6-1 with TRBJ1-2; D gene ambiguous. The length of the CDR3 is 13 residues. Germline CDR1 reads MNHNS; CDR2 reads SASEGT. The CDR3 coding sequence is TGTGCCAGCAGTGAAAGGAGGTTTGGGAGGTCTGTCTTC. Its protein product is CASSERRFGRSVF.